A selection of T cell receptor beta chains follows, all from one sample in a study of human T cells and chemical hapten exposure. TCRdb itself ran the RACE reads through MiXCR, one entry per CDR3 protein. This repertoire shows 250,000 or so distinct CDR3 sequences, approximately 7.5% found once; its top ten account for approximately 1.2%. The sequencing here drew on whole blood, taken in connection with sensitization to the hapten diphenylcyclopropenone (DPC). These receptors came from a man between 18 and 29 years old with alopecia areata. Some clones in this sample may be carry-over from other donors' samples. Both conserved end residues are part of each CDR3. D genes are given only for firm matches. Clone size is given for some rows only: seen once, a few or many times, or a class if the clone is expanded.

j_call d_call v_call clone_size cdr3_aa cdr3_nt
TRBJ2-1 - TRBV12-3/TRBV12-4 once CASSFSLTDEQFF TGTGCCAGCAGTTTTTCCTTAACCGATGAGCAGTTCTTC
TRBJ1-1 TRBD1 TRBV4-1 few CASRQGQANTEAFF TGCGCCAGCAGACAGGGACAGGCCAACACTGAAGCTTTCTTT
TRBJ2-1 - TRBV7-9 - CASSPHGGLTYNEQFF TGTGCCAGCAGCCCCCATGGGGGGTTGACCTACAATGAGCAGTTCTTC
TRBJ2-7 - TRBV20-1 many CSASPQPTYEQYF TGCAGTGCTAGTCCCCAGCCCACCTACGAGCAGTACTTC
TRBJ2-7 - TRBV20-1 many CSAREVGPTYEQYF TGCAGTGCTAGAGAAGTGGGTCCTACCTACGAGCAGTACTTC
TRBJ2-1 - TRBV6-5 - CASSLLGTESYNEQFF TGTGCCAGCAGCCTACTCGGTACAGAATCCTACAATGAGCAGTTCTTC
TRBJ1-1 - TRBV29-1 few CSYEENTEAFF TGCAGCTACGAGGAGAACACTGAAGCTTTCTTT
TRBJ2-2 TRBD2 TRBV6-2/TRBV6-3 many CASSAHNGGWTGELFF TGTGCCAGCAGTGCACACAACGGGGGGTGGACCGGGGAGCTGTTTTTT
TRBJ1-1 - TRBV5-1 few CASRQVMNTEAFF TGCGCCAGCCGACAGGTTATGAACACTGAAGCTTTCTTT
TRBJ1-3 - TRBV2 many CAIDKRNTIYF TGTGCCATCGACAAGCGAAACACCATATATTTT